The subject of this entry is one TCR beta chain. Germline CDR1 and CDR2: KGHSH and LQKENI. There are 15 residues in the CDR3. Trimming removed 3 bases from V and 2 bases from J; junction bases left unmatched: 3. This sample stems from a study of blood T cell repertoires in COVID-19. Study-wide background: There were acute and convalescent COVID-19 samples, and they came from the United States, Italy and Spain. PBMCs, B-cell-depleted T cells, or T cells were the source of the cDNA or gDNA that made up the material.

As processed by the authors: Using reference gene primer amplification, nucleated cell counts were estimated. Clones were sequenced by immunoSEQ multiplex PCR, and TCRdb holds only the in-frame ones, with some missing. The DNA gave D and trimming, while V, J and clone size come from that table. The sample carries almost 200,000 clones, 70% to 90% recorded once. Sequenced input: peripheral blood. The chain uses TRBV18 and TRBJ1-3; TRBD1 matches 8 bases. This receptor was obtained from a woman aged 70-85 years with acute or convalescent COVID-19. The DNA of the CDR3 is TGTGCCAGCTCACCCCTGGACAGGGCTGGAAACACCATATATTTT. Protein: CASSPLDRAGNTIYF. Based on the CDR3 plus reference TRBV18 and TRBJ1-3, the full variable domain is NAGVMQNPRHLVRRRGQEARLRCSPMKGHSHVYWYRQLPEEGLKFMVYLQKENIIDESGMPKERFSAEFPKEGPSILRIQQVVRGDSAAYFCASSPLDRAGNTIYFGEGSWLTVV.